A selection of T cell receptor beta chains follows, all from one sample in a study of blood T cell repertoires in COVID-19. TCRdb keeps only in-frame clones here, not all; method: immunoSEQ multiplex PCR. The table has around 150,000 clones, around 83% seen once. Sample: peripheral blood. The source of these receptors is a woman between 45 and 60 years old in a cohort sampled during active or convalescent COVID-19. The CDR3 runs from the conserved cysteine through the conserved F or W. D genes are given only for firm matches. Only part of the rows carry a size: once, few, many, or a class if the clone is expanded.

d_gene	abundance	v_gene	j_gene	CDR3nt	CDR3aa
.	.	TRBV5-1	TRBJ2-1	TGCGCCAGCAGCGTACAAGGGGGCAATGAGCAGTTCTTC	CASSVQGGNEQFF
TRBD1	few	TRBV4-2	TRBJ1-2	TGTGCCAGCAGCCAAGACAGGACAGGGGGCTTAGGTAACTATGGCTACACCTTC	CASSQDRTGGLGNYGYTF
.	.	TRBV4-1	TRBJ2-1	TGCGCCAGCAGCCAAGATTCAATCACCCATGGGGGGGAGCAGTTCTTC	CASSQDSITHGGEQFF
.	.	TRBV5-6	TRBJ1-2	TGTGCCAGCAGCTTGTATGGAGGGTCGGGCTATGGCTACACCTTC	CASSLYGGSGYGYTF
TRBD1	.	TRBV5-5	TRBJ1-6	TGTGCCAGCAGCTGGACAGGGAATTTCATAAATTCACCCCTCCACTTT	CASSWTGNFINSPLHF
.	.	TRBV3-1/TRBV3-2	TRBJ1-1	TGTGCCAGCAGCCACAGGGGATACATGAACACTGAAGCTTTCTTT	CASSHRGYMNTEAFF
TRBD2	.	TRBV7-6	TRBJ2-5	TGTGCCAGCAGCTTAGAGAGCGGGGGGGATGAGACCCAGTACTTC	CASSLESGGDETQYF
.	once	TRBV5-4	TRBJ1-1	TGTGCCAGCAGCCCGACCCCGGGGACTAACACTGAAGCTTTCTTT	CASSPTPGTNTEAFF
.	.	TRBV19	TRBJ1-2	TGTGCCAGTAGTAACAGGGAGTATGGCTACACCTTC	CASSNREYGYTF
TRBD1	.	TRBV5-1	TRBJ1-1	TGCGCCAGCCAGGGGGGATCTAACACTGAAGCTTTCTTT	CASQGGSNTEAFF
.	.	TRBV5-1	TRBJ1-1	TGCGCCAGCAGCTTGGATCTGGGGGCGAAGAACACTGAAGCTTTCTTT	CASSLDLGAKNTEAFF
TRBD1	.	TRBV12-3/TRBV12-4	TRBJ2-5	TGTGCCAGCAGTCGACAGGGGGGAGAGACCCAGTACTTC	CASSRQGGETQYF
TRBD1	.	TRBV5-1	TRBJ1-4	TGCGCCAGCAGTTTAACCGGGACAGGGGGGCGAGGCAATGAAAAACTGTTTTTT	CASSLTGTGGRGNEKLFF
.	.	TRBV3-1/TRBV3-2	TRBJ1-6	TGTGCCAGCAGCCGCCGGACAGATTCACCCCTCCACTTT	CASSRRTDSPLHF
.	.	TRBV27	TRBJ2-1	TGTGCCAGCAGTTTGAGGCCTCCCAATGAGCAGTTCTTC	CASSLRPPNEQFF
TRBD1	once	TRBV6-5	TRBJ1-1	TGTGCCAGCAGCAGGGACAGGGTGAACACTGAAGCTTTCTTT	CASSRDRVNTEAFF
.	.	TRBV7-6	TRBJ1-6	TGTGCCAGCAGCTTAGGGGCGAGCCACTCTACTAATTCACCCCTCCACTTT	CASSLGASHSTNSPLHF
TRBD1	.	TRBV6-5	TRBJ2-7	TGTGCCAGCAGTCTGACAGGGGCTTTCTCCTACGAGCAGTACTTC	CASSLTGAFSYEQYF
TRBD1	.	TRBV7-6	TRBJ2-3	TGTGCCAGCAGCCCCGAAAGGACAGGGCATCGAACAGATACGCAGTATTTT	CASSPERTGHRTDTQYF
TRBD1	.	TRBV7-9	TRBJ1-6	TGTGCCAGCAGCTTAAGGACAGGGGATAATTCACCCCTCCACTTT	CASSLRTGDNSPLHF
TRBD1	.	TRBV6-4	TRBJ2-7	TGTGCCAGCAGTGACGGGACAAGGGGGCGCTACGAGCAGTACTTC	CASSDGTRGRYEQYF
TRBD2	.	TRBV5-1	TRBJ2-3	TGCGCCAGCAGCTTTATCCATCCGGGGGGAAGCACAGATACGCAGTATTTT	CASSFIHPGGSTDTQYF
TRBD1	.	TRBV5-1	TRBJ2-2	TGCGCCAGCAGCTTGGTACAGGGGGCGGCCGGGGAGCTGTTTTTT	CASSLVQGAAGELFF
TRBD1	.	TRBV5-1	TRBJ2-7	TGCGCCAGCAGCCTAACCGGGACAGGGGCCGGAGAGCAGTACTTC	CASSLTGTGAGEQYF
TRBD2	.	TRBV7-2	TRBJ2-3	TGTGCCAGCAGGGGCGGGGGGGCCCCAGATACGCAGTATTTT	CASRGGGAPDTQYF
.	.	TRBV4-1	TRBJ2-1	TGCGCCAGCAGCCAAGCGCACACAAATGAGCAGTTCTTC	CASSQAHTNEQFF
.	.	TRBV18	TRBJ1-1	TGTGCCAGCTCAAATCCGGGAGGTGAAGCTTTCTTT	CASSNPGGEAFF
TRBD1	.	TRBV6-5	TRBJ1-5	TGTGCCAGCACTGGGGGACAGGGGGCGTGGCAGCCCCAGCATTTT	CASTGGQGAWQPQHF
TRBD1	few	TRBV29-1	TRBJ2-2	TGCAGCGTCCGACAGGGGGCGGACACCGGGGAGCTGTTTTTT	CSVRQGADTGELFF